This T cell receptor (beta chain) was recorded in a study of graft-versus-host responses after intestinal transplantation. General study points: The presence of high graft-versus-host to host-versus-graft clonal ratios in allografts characterized patients with graft-donor T cell macrochimerism.

This table comes from immunoSEQ multiplex PCR, and its TCRdb copy is limited to in-frame clones, with some not included. The table includes roughly 130,000 clones, nearly 95% detected once. Concerning this clone: Antigen: not known.

Deletions cut 2 bases from V and 2 bases from J, with 13 bases between. Germline V gives CDR1 MNHNS, CDR2 SASEGT. The CDR3 length is 15 residues. The clonotype originates from a human donor who received an intestinal transplant. The chain couples TRBV6-1 to TRBJ2-7; TRBD2 is a possible D gene (5 bases). Sequenced here: unstimulated CD4+ T cells sorted from spleen or lymph node cells, sampled before intestinal transplant. CDR3 nucleotide sequence: TGTGCCAGCAGTGAATCGGGGATTCCTACCTACGAGCAGTACTTC. This translates into CASSESGIPTYEQYF.